The 6 T cell receptor beta chains below were found in one sample sequenced in a study of T cells after somatic rescue of genetic block. Assay: immunoSEQ multiplex PCR; the TCRdb copy retains only in-frame clones and omits some. In the table there are approximately 67,000 clones, about 90% of which are singletons. Sequenced sample: peripheral blood mononuclear cells (PBMCs). All receptors come from a man between 40 and 49 years old.

The chain joins TRBV6-5 to TRBJ1-2; D is uncertain. Trimming took 0 bases from V and 0 from J, leaving 8 bases between them. Germline assignment: CDR1 MNHEY and CDR2 SVGAGI. This CDR3 spans 15 amino acids. The CDR3 DNA sequence: TGTGCCAGCAGTTACTCAAGGGAAGCTAACTATGGCTACACCTTC. It is translated as CASSYSREANYGYTF.

The chain couples TRBV9 to TRBJ1-2; D not resolved. The CDR3 contains 14 residues. From germline, CDR1 is SGDLS and CDR2 YYNGEE. With 0 bases removed from V and 4 bases from J, the gap between germline ends came to 10 bases. CDR3 coding DNA: TGTGCCAGCAGCGTAGCTACTTCAGTCTATGGCTACACCTTC. It codes for CASSVATSVYGYTF.

This chain links TRBV2 with TRBJ2-2; the D gene is possibly TRBD2 (5 bases). This CDR3 spans 14 amino acids. CDR1 and CDR2 from the germline V gene are SNHLY and FYNNEI. Trimming removed 8 bases from V and 3 bases from J, with 13 bases in between. CDR3 loop: CASDGGLDTGELFF. CDR3 coding DNA: TGTGCCAGCGATGGCGGGCTAGACACCGGGGAGCTGTTTTTT.

This clone was counted once. This chain joins TRBV28 and TRBJ2-1, with TRBD1 matching over 9 bases. The CDR3 contains 14 residues. Germline CDR1 MDHEN, CDR2 SYDVKM. Losses at the gene ends were 5 bases for V and 9 bases for J; bases not matched to a gene: 8. CDR3 sequence (DNA): TGTGCCAGCAGTCACGGGACAGGGCTTCCTGAGCAGTTCTTC. The encoded protein is CASSHGTGLPEQFF.

V usage is TRBV7-3 and J usage is TRBJ2-6; D perhaps matches TRBD1 (5 bases). CDR3 size: 14 residues. Germline-derived CDR1 and CDR2 are SGHTA and FQGTGA. V was cut by 4 bases and J by 4 bases, with 8 bases left in between. The CDR3 DNA follows: TGTGCCAGCAGCTCAGGGTTAGGGGCCAACGTCCTGACTTTC. Encoded protein: CASSSGLGANVLTF.

The gene calls are TRBV10-3 and TRBJ1-5; tentatively, D is TRBD1 (5 bases). V lost 2 bases, J lost 5 bases, and 10 bases lay in between. Germline CDR1 ENHRY, CDR2 SYGVKD. CDR3 length equals 14 residues. In DNA, the CDR3 is TGTGCCATCAGTGAGGGGACGAGGTATCAGCCCCAGCATTTT. It specifies CAISEGTRYQPQHF.